This note documents a single T cell receptor beta chain sequence. The data were produced by immunoSEQ multiplex PCR, yet TCRdb's version contains in-frame clones alone and is incomplete. This sample has roughly 350,000 clones, with around 88% found just once. This entry belongs to a study of Ad26.COV2.S vaccination and SARS-CoV-2 variants. The CDR3 runs to 16 residues. V was pared by 2 bases and J by 9 bases, with 23 bases between. Germline CDR1 and CDR2: GTSNPN and SVGIG (reference sequence). Described treatment: 15 to 20 received Ad26.COV2.S at low or high dose, single or two shots; a few received placebo; per-sample allocation not given. Sampling was done on day 63 after the first vaccine or placebo injection. The individual, an adult aged 18-55 years, was a donor in Boston.

The sequencing used peripheral blood, collected in a trial of Ad26.COV2.S vaccine versus placebo. The sequence came from a person between 18 and 60 years old who received the Ad26.COV2.S COVID-19 vaccine or a placebo. The chain recombines TRBV30 with TRBJ2-1; D is undetermined. The CDR3 region is CAWSKFFRPRVIEQFF. The CDR3 DNA reads TGTGCCTGGAGTAAGTTTTTCAGACCCCGGGTCATTGAGCAGTTCTTC.